The rows below give T cell receptor beta chains drawn from one sample of a study of cytomegalovirus exposure and HLA in healthy donors. Here immunoSEQ multiplex PCR was the method, and the copy in TCRdb shows in-frame clones only, minus some. Its clone listing holds over 100,000 clones. The sample was PBMCs. Every receptor here comes from a woman aged 40 to 50 in good health and CMV-seropositive. The CDR3 runs from the conserved cysteine through the conserved F or W. The order of the fields is V gene, J gene, CDR3 protein.

TRBV11-2	TRBJ2-1	CASSSPRGGPYNEQFF
TRBV28	TRBJ2-5	CASRLQETQYF
TRBV27	TRBJ1-1	CASSLGQGATEAFF
TRBV28	TRBJ2-5	CAIRQGGQETQYF
TRBV5-4	TRBJ2-4	CASRLDAQNIQYF
TRBV6-1	TRBJ2-3	CASSVGSGVTDTQYF
TRBV7-9	TRBJ1-1	CASSPKNTEAFF
TRBV5-1	TRBJ2-2	CASSLVAGELFF
TRBV28	TRBJ1-1	CASSAGGVSYTEAFF
TRBV27	TRBJ2-1	CASSWTRSNEQFF
TRBV9	TRBJ1-4	CASSVSATNEKLFF
TRBV28	TRBJ2-1	CASSFTTSGRSYNEQFF
TRBV6-1	TRBJ1-5	CASNPTGSNQPQHF
TRBV6-5	TRBJ2-5	CASRGSGETQYF
TRBV5-4	TRBJ2-1	CASSFGTSSYNEQFF
TRBV6-5	TRBJ2-5	CASSYQSGTGEETQYF
TRBV5-6	TRBJ1-4	CASSLEGVREKLFF
TRBV10-3	TRBJ1-4	CAISHDGGRGEKLFF
TRBV11-2	TRBJ2-5	CASSRREVKETQYF
TRBV4-1	TRBJ1-2	CASSHGQGSFYGYTF
TRBV5-6	TRBJ2-7	CASSLGESYEQYF
TRBV19	TRBJ2-7	CASSIDRQGTGFYEQYF
TRBV30	TRBJ2-3	CAWSVTRTSGTTDTQYF
TRBV28	TRBJ1-5	CATVDGGYQPQHF
TRBV7-3	NA	CASRVGWDSAYEQYF
TRBV7-6	TRBJ1-4	CASSPRQGAGEKLFF
TRBV5-1	TRBJ2-1	CASSWTSVVSSYNEQFF
TRBV11-1	TRBJ1-2	CASSLSAGQTFYGYTF
TRBV27	TRBJ2-7	CASSRGFSYEQYF
TRBV7-3	TRBJ1-5	CASSLKRGQMNQPQHF
TRBV30	TRBJ2-7	CAWSPSSNYEQYF
TRBV14	TRBJ2-1	CASSQRGPSYNEQFF
TRBV6-5	TRBJ2-2	CASSSPTGGGGELFF
TRBV5-4	TRBJ1-2	CASSFSTRLDYGYTF
TRBV2	TRBJ1-4	CASSGQGSTNEKLFF
TRBV5-1	TRBJ1-4	CASSLDVTGGTNEKLFF
TRBV13	TRBJ2-7	CASSLAGEREQYF
TRBV18	TRBJ1-5	CASSPRSGNNQPQHF
TRBV7-8	TRBJ2-2	CASSRYGLAGGPGELFF
TRBV7-9	TRBJ1-3	CASGGQGRGNTIYF
TRBV27	TRBJ2-7	CASSHPPVLSGGSYEQYF
TRBV27	TRBJ1-2	CASSLQDPGQERGYTF
TRBV29-1	TRBJ2-7	CSVVFTRAVGYEQYF
TRBV27	TRBJ2-7	CASSILAGVGEQYF
TRBV7-9	TRBJ2-7	CASEFHYEQYF
TRBV4-3	TRBJ2-1	CASSQEIGLAANSYNEQFF
TRBV5-4	TRBJ2-3	CASSWGQGDGDTQYF
TRBV7-2	TRBJ2-7	CASSLGASSYEQYF
TRBV27	TRBJ1-2	CASSSGRGQSGYTF
TRBV27	TRBJ2-3	CASSLSLAVTDTQYF
TRBV2	TRBJ1-2	CASTERGLRIYGYTF
TRBV2	TRBJ2-7	CASSEAKLLAGGRFEQYF
TRBV2	TRBJ1-1	CASLGNTEAFF
TRBV29-1	TRBJ1-4	CSVRAGGETNEKLFF
TRBV6-1	TRBJ1-5	CASSEGWHQPQHF
TRBV5-1	TRBJ2-2	CASSLGQVGTGELFF
TRBV7-2	TRBJ2-1	CASSRGGYNEQFF